The sequence of this TCR beta chain was determined in a study of blood T cell repertoires in COVID-19. Germline V gives CDR1 KGHDR, CDR2 SFDVKD. V was clipped by 2 bases and J by 4 bases; unmatched bases: 7. This CDR3 has 16 residues. In the authors' methods: It was from reference gene primer amplification that nucleated cell counts were estimated. Using immunoSEQ multiplex PCR, the repertoire was profiled, and TCRdb retains in-frame clones only, with some absent. That table supplies the V and J calls and clone size; D and trimming were determined from the DNA. Among under 45,000 clones listed, around 84% were seen once.

Sequenced sample: peripheral blood. The receptor was derived from a human donor in a cohort sampled during active COVID-19. V is TRBV24-1 and J is TRBJ2-3; the match to TRBD1 covers 8 bases. CDR3 region: CATSDWLGQGADTQYF. For the CDR3, the DNA is TGTGCCACCAGTGATTGGCTCGGACAGGGCGCAGATACGCAGTATTTT.